The 24 T cell receptor beta chains below were found in one sample sequenced in a study of spatial heterogeneity in lung cancer (dated by TCRdb to between 2019 and 2020). What the work shows at the level of the full study, not this receptor alone: The tumor nonsynonymous mutation count correlated with the number of expanded alpha and beta TCRs within the tumor.

The method behind the library was 5' RACE. TCRdb names NextSeq 500 as the instrument used. TCRdb's own reprocessing of the public reads used fastp at Q25 and MiXCR and kept productive beta chains. When rows share a CDR3 protein, they turn into one entry using the most common DNA and genes. The sample table shows 8,500 to 10,000 distinct CDR3 sequences, and about 2.7% are seen once. Clones ranked in the top ten supply roughly an eighth of the sample. Their specific antigens are unknown. What this sample's time point label stands for: sample taken at primary tumor resection. Sequencing was performed on lung tumor tissue, taken at surgery. The receptors shown here come from a male donor with early-stage non-small cell lung cancer.

At least ten counts were recorded for this clonotype. The J gene is TRBJ1-5, the V gene TRBV6-5, with TRBD1 identical over 7 bases. The V gene end was trimmed by 2 bases and the J gene end by 9 bases; junction bases not matched to a gene: 7. The CDR3 runs to 14 residues. Germline V gene sequence: CDR1 MNHEY, CDR2 SVGAGI. The CDR3 nucleotides read TGTGCCAGCAGTTACGGACAGGCTGGCTTGCCCCAGCATTTT. Protein product: CASSYGQAGLPQHF.

This clonotype showed up many times. The chain employs TRBV7-2 and TRBJ2-7; possibly TRBD1 for D (5 bases). Per the germline V gene, CDR1 is SGHTA and CDR2 is FQGNSA. V lost 0 bases and J lost 0, with 15 bases in between. This CDR3 has 17 amino acids. CDR3 region: CASSLALGAPSSYEQYF. The DNA for the CDR3 is TGTGCCAGCAGCTTAGCGCTTGGGGCTCCGAGCTCCTACGAGCAGTACTTC.

By share of the sample, this clonotype is medium-sized. V and J are TRBV11-3 and TRBJ1-4, with no clear D. The CDR3 extends over 15 amino acids. Looked up from germline, CDR1 is SGHNT and CDR2 is YENEEA. The germline V and J ends were trimmed by 4 bases and 8 bases, with 17 bases remaining between them. In DNA, the CDR3 is TGTGCCAGCAGCTCCTGGACCTTGGATGTCGAAAAACTGTTTTTT. Its translation: CASSSWTLDVEKLFF.

This clonotype was detected only a few times. The V and J genes are TRBV4-1 and TRBJ1-5; 7 bases fit TRBD1. The CDR3 is made up of 15 amino acids. The J segment lost 3 bases and the V segment lost 1 base, leaving 3 bases of the junction unmatched. Germline V lookup: CDR1 MGHRA, CDR2 YSYEKL. CDR3 residues: CASSQGQGPNQPQHF. The CDR3 DNA is TGCGCCAGCAGCCAAGGACAGGGCCCCAATCAGCCCCAGCATTTT.

By sample fraction, this clonotype is medium-sized. The V and J genes are TRBV14 and TRBJ2-7, with 10 bases aligning to TRBD1. The CDR3 length is 14 residues. Trimming removed 4 bases from V and 2 bases from J; junction bases left unmatched: 2. Germline V gives CDR1 SGHDN, CDR2 FVKESK. In nucleotides, the CDR3 is TGTGCCAGCAGCCCGGACAGGGGGGCCTACGAGCAGTACTTC. Encoded protein: CASSPDRGAYEQYF.

Many counts were recorded for this clonotype. The chain has TRBV5-1 and TRBJ2-7; no clear D gene. In germline, CDR1 is SGHRS, CDR2 YFSETQ. The CDR3 loop spans 13 amino acids. Trimming left V 4 bases short and J 1 base short, with 9 bases between. The CDR3 DNA reads as TGCGCCAGCAGCGAAAGGGTATCCTACGAGCAGTACTTC. Protein: CASSERVSYEQYF.

This chain joins TRBV4-3 and TRBJ2-7; no firm D call. CDR1 is LGHNA, CDR2 YSLEER, per germline. This CDR3 has 15 residues. V lost 0 bases and J 0 bases, leaving 9 bases between the germline ends. The CDR3: CASSQEVLFSYEQYF. The CDR3 coding sequence is TGCGCCAGCAGCCAAGAGGTTCTCTTCTCCTACGAGCAGTACTTC.

Many counts were recorded for this clonotype. The chain recombines TRBV3-1 with TRBJ2-5; 7 bases are shared with TRBD1. CDR1 is LGHDT and CDR2 is YNNKEL in the germline V gene (reference sequence). This CDR3 spans 14 amino acids. Unmatched junction bases numbered 4, after V lost 1 base and J lost 5 bases. The CDR3 DNA sequence: TGTGCCAGCAGCCAAGGACAGGGCACCGAGACCCAGTACTTC. Protein sequence: CASSQGQGTETQYF.

Ten or more counts support this clonotype. V gene TRBV27 combines with J gene TRBJ2-7; unclear D gene. Germline V gene data show CDR1 as MNHEY and CDR2 as SMNVEV (reference sequence). Trimming took off 5 bases at V and 1 base at J, with 12 bases between the two ends. The CDR3 extends over 14 amino acids. The CDR3, as DNA: TGTGCCAGCAGTCCAGTTCGGTTATCCTACGAGCAGTACTTC. This translates into CASSPVRLSYEQYF.

By share, this clonotype counts as large (0.1 to 1%). The chain links TRBV6-5 to TRBJ1-5, with D perhaps matching TRBD1 (5 bases). CDR1 and CDR2 (germline): MNHEY, SVGAGI. The CDR3 loop spans 13 amino acids. The V and J ends lost 6 bases and 3 bases respectively, with 9 bases between them. For the CDR3, the DNA is TGTGCCAGCAGGAAACAGGACAATCAGCCCCAGCATTTT. It translates to CASRKQDNQPQHF.

This clonotype is medium-sized (0.01 to 0.1%) in the sample. V gene TRBV27 combines with J gene TRBJ2-5; possible D gene TRBD2, 5 bases. Germline V gives CDR1 MNHEY, CDR2 SMNVEV (reference sequence). V was shortened by 2 bases and J by 3 bases, with 13 bases between the two germline ends. The CDR3 sequence is 15 residues long. CDR3: CASSLATTSKETQYF. CDR3 DNA: TGTGCCAGCAGTTTAGCGACTACCTCCAAAGAGACCCAGTACTTC.

This clonotype is deemed medium-sized. The chain links TRBV28 to TRBJ2-5, with D possibly matching TRBD2 (5 bases). Deletions cut 5 bases from V and 4 bases from J, with 14 bases between. The CDR3 has 14 residues. Germline V gene sequence: CDR1 MDHEN, CDR2 SYDVKM. The CDR3 sequence: CASSPNGVGETQYF. The CDR3 DNA follows: TGTGCCAGCAGTCCCAACGGGGTTGGAGAGACCCAGTACTTC. The whole variable domain, remainder taken from reference TRBV28 and TRBJ2-5, is DVKVTQSSRYLVKRTGEKVFLECVQDMDHENMFWYRQDPGLGLRLIYFSYDVKMKEKGDIPEGYSVSREKKERFSLILESASTNQTSMYLCASSPNGVGETQYFGPGTRLLVL.

Sample share makes this clonotype medium-sized. The chain has TRBV20-1 and TRBJ1-4; 8 positions match TRBD1. The trim removed 5 bases at V and 5 bases at J, leaving 7 bases unmatched. The germline V gene has CDR1 DFQATT and CDR2 SNEGSKA (reference sequence). The CDR3 runs 14 residues. The CDR3 protein is CSAGGQGLNEKLFF. For the CDR3, the DNA is TGCAGTGCTGGAGGACAGGGCCTAAATGAAAAACTGTTTTTT.

This clonotype occurred many times. The rearrangement links TRBV10-3 to TRBJ2-7; 10 positions agree with TRBD2. Germline CDR1 reads ENHRY; CDR2 reads SYGVKD. The CDR3 has 14 residues. V was pared by 6 bases and J by 6 bases, with 8 bases of the junction left unmatched. The CDR3 coding sequence is TGTGCCATCAGCAGACTAGCGGGTGAAGGCGAGCAGTACTTC. Its protein is CAISRLAGEGEQYF.

The genes are TRBV11-2 and TRBJ1-1; 7 bases map to TRBD1. This CDR3 region has 14 residues. CDR1 SGHAT and CDR2 FQNNGV come from the germline V gene. With 8 bases clipped from V and 4 bases from J, the junction kept 10 bases outside the gene matches. In nucleotides, the CDR3 is TGTGCCAGCTTGACTACAGGGGCTGGCACTGAAGCTTTCTTT. Protein: CASLTTGAGTEAFF.

This clonotype appeared many times. The gene calls are TRBV29-1 and TRBJ1-4; D uncertain. Germline V gene sequence: CDR1 SQVTM, CDR2 ANQGSEA. Trimming took 4 bases from V and 3 from J, leaving 9 bases between them. The CDR3 extends over 13 amino acids. In nucleotides, the CDR3 is TGCAGCGTTGTCGGGAGCCCTAATGAAAAACTGTTTTTT. This codes for CSVVGSPNEKLFF.

This clonotype was counted at least ten times. The chain carries TRBV6-6 and TRBJ1-4, with 8 bases lining up with TRBD1. After removal of 6 bases from V and 6 bases from J, the junction contained 9 bases not matched to a gene. Looked up from germline, CDR1 is MNHNY and CDR2 is SVGAGI (reference sequence). This CDR3 comprises 15 residues. The CDR3 nucleotides read TGTGCCAGCAGGGACTCAGGGGGCTTTTATGAAAAACTGTTTTTT. Protein: CASRDSGGFYEKLFF.

This clonotype was counted at least ten times. The chain recombines TRBV20-1 with TRBJ2-7; 8 bases fit TRBD1. Germline V CDR1 and CDR2: DFQATT, SNEGSKA (reference sequence). V shed 6 bases and J 3 bases; nucleotides not matched to a gene: 10. CDR3 length equals 14 residues. CDR3 sequence reads: CSAQHGQGYYEQYF. The CDR3 nucleotides are TGCAGTGCCCAGCACGGACAGGGTTACTACGAGCAGTACTTC.

This chain links TRBV7-6 with TRBJ2-1; 8 nucleotides match TRBD2. The V segment lost 6 bases and the J segment 3 bases; nucleotides outside the gene matches: 7. Per germline, CDR1 SGHVS and CDR2 FNYEAQ. The CDR3 sequence is 15 residues long. For the CDR3, the DNA is TGTGCCAGCAGTTCCGGGGGGGCCATCTACAATGAGCAGTTCTTC. Translated: CASSSGGAIYNEQFF.

This clonotype came up many times. The V call is TRBV4-2, the J call TRBJ2-5, with TRBD2 identical over 9 bases. Germline V gene sequence: CDR1 LGHNA, CDR2 YNFKEQ. V lost 0 bases and J lost 5; bases outside the gene matches: 7. The CDR3 runs to 16 residues. The CDR3 DNA follows: TGTGCCAGCAGCCAAGATCGGCGGGGGGGCTTGGAGACCCAGTACTTC. Translated, it gives CASSQDRRGGLETQYF.

This clonotype was found many times. The genes are TRBV5-1 and TRBJ2-5; 7 bases agree with TRBD1. Germline values: CDR1 SGHRS, CDR2 YFSETQ. The V segment lost 3 bases and the J segment 5 bases; nucleotides outside the gene matches: 4. The CDR3 runs to 13 residues. CDR3 DNA sequence: TGCGCCAGCAGCTACAGGGGAACTGAGACCCAGTACTTC. Translation gives CASSYRGTETQYF.

This clonotype was detected ten times or more. The chain couples TRBV4-1 to TRBJ2-5, with D possibly matching TRBD1 (5 bases). This CDR3 is built from 17 residues. Germline loops: CDR1 MGHRA, CDR2 YSYEKL. The V end was cut by 1 base, the J end by 2 bases, with 17 bases between. The CDR3 DNA follows: TGCGCCAGCAGCCAAGGGGCCCTTACGCAGGGTCAAGAGACCCAGTACTTC. It encodes CASSQGALTQGQETQYF.

In this sample, this clonotype turned up many times. The genes are TRBV10-3 and TRBJ1-6, with unresolved D. The V end lost 0 bases, the J end lost 8 bases, and 11 bases lay between the germline ends. CDR1 is ENHRY, CDR2 SYGVKD, per germline. There are 15 residues in the CDR3. The CDR3 here is CAISESNSRDSPLHF. In DNA, the CDR3 is TGTGCCATCAGTGAGTCGAACAGCCGAGATTCACCCCTCCACTTT.

This clonotype was picked up many times. This sequence joins TRBV19 and TRBJ1-1; D may be TRBD1 (6 bases). CDR1 LNHDA and CDR2 SQIVND come from the germline V gene (reference sequence). V lost 5 bases and J lost 2, with 15 bases in between. This CDR3 is built from 15 residues. This CDR3 reads CASSFRTEANTEAFF. In DNA, the CDR3 is TGTGCCAGTAGTTTCCGGACAGAAGCCAACACTGAAGCTTTCTTT.